This T cell receptor beta chain was sequenced during a study of blood T cell repertoires in COVID-19. The overall study: Samples taken during acute and convalescent COVID-19 were collected in the United States, Italy and Spain. In each case, the material was cDNA or gDNA derived from T cells, B-cell-depleted T cells, or PBMCs.

As originally analysed: For nucleated cells, counts were estimated from reference gene primer amplification. Sequencing used immunoSEQ multiplex PCR; TCRdb keeps in-frame clones, though not all of them. V and J calls and clone size are copied from that table; D and trimming were computed from the DNA. Altogether 100,000 to 150,000 clones are present, over 75% being singletons, with the ten largest covering approximately 1.2%. This CDR3 has 15 residues. V lost 6 bases and J 2 bases, leaving 15 bases between the germline ends. The germline gives CDR1 LGHNT, CDR2 FRNRAP. The chain combines TRBV12-5 with TRBJ2-3; possibly TRBD1 for D (5 bases). The sequencing sample was made of peripheral blood. The receptor was derived from a woman over 75 with acute or convalescent COVID-19. CDR3 sequence: CASGPVRTYTDTQYF. For the CDR3, the DNA is TGTGCTAGTGGGCCGGTAAGGACATACACAGATACGCAGTATTTT.